The 21 T cell receptor beta chains given below trace back to one sample, sequenced in a study of T cell clonality in common variable immunodeficiency. The protocol was immunoSEQ multiplex PCR, while the TCRdb copy is restricted to in-frame clones and leaves out a portion. The table lists under 60,000 clones, with no singletons. The sequenced sample was peripheral blood mononuclear cells. These receptors were taken from a person aged 18 to 75 in good health.

This clone was seen at least ten times. Coverage ceases 3 residues before the CDR3 finishes, and the germline J gene fills in the end. The V gene is TRBV10-3, the J gene TRBJ2-3, with TRBD2 identical over 7 bases. The CDR3 has 16 amino acids. Germline CDR1 reads ENHRY; CDR2 reads SYGVKD. With V trimmed by 3 bases and J by 2 bases, 8 bases remained unmatched. The part of the CDR3 DNA that was read is TGTGCCATCAGTGAAGGGCTAGCGGAGAACACAGATACG. Its protein product is CAISEGLAENTDT. The whole CDR3 is CAISEGLAENTDTQYF.

This clone was recorded a few times. CDR3 region: CASSEGVGGGTDTYTF. CDR3 bases read: TGTGCCAGCAGTGAAGGGGTGGGAGGGGGCACAGATACC. The chain combines TRBV6-1 with TRBJ1-2; 7 nucleotides align to TRBD1. The CDR3 extends 3 residues past the end of the read, so its final part is completed from the germline J gene. CDR1 and CDR2 (germline): MNHNS, SASEGT. The CDR3 is 16 amino acids.

At least ten counts were recorded for this clone. The CDR3 extends 3 residues past the end of the read, so its final part is completed from the germline J gene. This sequence joins TRBV19 and TRBJ2-7; D remains unclear. Trimming shortened V by 8 bases and J by 0 bases, and 17 bases separated the two germline ends. Germline-derived CDR1 and CDR2 are LNHDA and SQIVND (reference sequence). The CDR3 spans 15 residues. The CDR3 reads CASRRMTDNSYEQYF. Incomplete CDR3 DNA: TGTGCCAGTCGACGCATGACCGACAACTCCTACGAG.

This clone was counted ten times or more. Coverage ceases 3 residues before the CDR3 finishes, and the germline J gene fills in the end. The genes are TRBV10-3 and TRBJ1-1; D possibly corresponds to TRBD1 (5 bases). V lost 5 bases and J lost 3, with 16 bases in between. There are 15 residues in the CDR3. Germline CDR1 ENHRY, CDR2 SYGVKD. The CDR3 DNA, read in part, is TGTGCCATCAGTAGAGGGGAAGGGGCTGACACTGAA. Translation gives CAISRGEGADTE. The CDR3 as a whole reads CAISRGEGADTEAFF.

This clone was found many times. Read coverage stops 3 residues before the CDR3 terminus; the germline J gene supplies the remainder. The V gene is TRBV10-2, the J gene TRBJ2-7; a weak D match, TRBD2 (5 bases). Per germline, CDR1 WSHSY and CDR2 SAAADI. V gave up 3 bases and J gave up 3 bases, with 12 bases separating them. CDR3 length: 14 residues. CDR3 loop: CASSDWLAFYEQYF. The sequenced CDR3 bases are TGCGCCAGCAGTGACTGGCTAGCCTTCTACGAG.

This clone appeared many times. The read terminates 3 residues ahead of where the CDR3 ends, so the germline J gene completes it. The chain employs TRBV10-3 and TRBJ1-6; D ambiguous. With 3 bases removed from V and 7 bases from J, the gap between germline ends came to 10 bases. Germline values: CDR1 ENHRY, CDR2 SYGVKD. The CDR3 contains 14 residues. Incomplete CDR3 DNA: TGTGCCATCAGTGATCAAGGGCCCAATTCACCC. It encodes CAISDQGPNSP. The CDR3 in its entirety is CAISDQGPNSPLHF.

At least ten counts were recorded for this clone. The sequenced CDR3 bases are TGCGCCAGCAGCCCCTTGGTGGAGACTGATGGAAACACC. Protein product: CASSPLVETDGNT. The complete CDR3 protein is CASSPLVETDGNTIYF. The rearrangement joins TRBV4-1 to TRBJ1-3, with D uncertain. The sequenced fragment ends 3 residues before the CDR3 boundary, so the rest is inferred from the germline J gene. The CDR3 totals 16 residues. Trimming took 4 bases from V and 3 from J, leaving 16 bases between them. Per germline, CDR1 MGHRA and CDR2 YSYEKL.

This clone was detected many times. The read ends 3 residues early relative to the CDR3; the germline J gene fills the gap. The chain carries TRBV30 and TRBJ2-5; D may be TRBD2 (5 bases). This CDR3 is built from 13 residues. The V and J ends lost 5 bases and 0 bases respectively, with 10 bases between them. Germline lookup yields CDR1 GTSNPN and CDR2 SVGIG (reference sequence). The covered CDR3 bases are TGTGCCTGGGCGTACGGGGACCAAGAGACC. It codes for CAWAYGDQET. The full CDR3 is CAWAYGDQETQYF.

This clone was detected many times. The read ends 3 residues before the CDR3 terminus; that terminus is restored from the germline J gene. The rearrangement uses TRBV7-8 and TRBJ1-2; 7 bases match TRBD1. Germline V gene lookup returns CDR1 SGHVS and CDR2 FQNEAQ. CDR3 length: 13 residues. With 5 bases clipped from V and 4 bases from J, the junction kept 4 bases outside the gene matches. CDR3 in amino acids: CASSERDSYGYTF. Incomplete CDR3 DNA: TGTGCCAGCAGCGAAAGGGACAGCTATGGC. The entire variable domain, with the rest obtained from reference TRBV7-8 and TRBJ1-2, is as follows: GAGVSQSPRYKVAKRGQDVALRCDPISGHVSLFWYQQALGQGPEFLTYFQNEAQLDKSGLPSDRFFAERPEGSVSTLKIQRTQQEDSAVYLCASSERDSYGYTFGSGTRLTVV.

This clone was counted at least ten times. The read ends 3 residues before the CDR3 terminus; that terminus is restored from the germline J gene. J is TRBJ2-6 and V is TRBV19, with TRBD2 matching 9 bases. The CDR3 covers 18 residues. Per the germline V gene, CDR1 is LNHDA and CDR2 is SQIVND (reference sequence). Unmatched junction bases numbered 4, after V lost 1 base and J lost 0 bases. CDR3 loop: CASSIALAGSSGANVLTF. CDR3 DNA (partial): TGTGCCAGTAGTATAGCGCTAGCGGGGTCCTCTGGGGCCAACGTC.

This clone was seen many times. CDR3 DNA (partial): TGTGCCAGCAAACCTGCTTTGAACGGGAATGAG. Translating gives CASKPALNGNE. Given in full, the CDR3 is CASKPALNGNEQFF. The V call is TRBV2, the J call TRBJ2-1; D is uncertain. The read stops 3 residues short of the end of the CDR3; the missing end is completed from the germline J gene. Between the trimmed V and J ends, which lost 7 bases and 7 bases, there was a span of 17 bases. The germline CDR1 and CDR2 sequences are SNHLY and FYNNEI. The CDR3 covers 14 residues. Full variable domain (rest looked up from reference TRBV2 and TRBJ2-1): EPEVTQTPSHQVTQMGQEVILRCVPISNHLYFYWYRQILGQKVEFLVSFYNNEISEKSEIFDDQFSVERPDGSNFTLKIRSTKLEDSAMYFCASKPALNGNEQFFGPGTRLTVL.

This clone was picked up many times. The DNA ends 3 residues before the CDR3 does, and the rest of the CDR3 is filled in from the germline J gene. The J gene is TRBJ2-2, the V gene TRBV30, with 12 nucleotides matching TRBD2. V lost 4 bases to trimming and J lost 3 bases; unmatched junction nucleotides: 3. The CDR3 is made up of 15 amino acids. Germline V gives CDR1 GTSNPN, CDR2 SVGIG (reference sequence). CDR3 in amino acids: CAWTSGRGDTGELFF. The sequenced part of the CDR3 DNA is TGTGCCTGGACTAGCGGGAGGGGTGACACCGGGGAG.

This clone was seen at least ten times. The read terminates 3 residues ahead of where the CDR3 ends, so the germline J gene completes it. The chain joins TRBV18 to TRBJ2-5; no firm D call. Trimming took off 0 bases at V and 0 bases at J, with 2 bases between the two ends. Germline V gene lookup returns CDR1 KGHSH and CDR2 LQKENI. The CDR3 spans 13 residues. CDR3 DNA, as far as it was read: TGTGCCAGCTCACCACCCTACCAAGAGACC. This encodes CASSPPYQET. The full CDR3 reads CASSPPYQETQYF.

This clone was found many times. The sequenced fragment ends 3 residues before the CDR3 boundary, so the rest is inferred from the germline J gene. The genes are TRBV6-2 or TRBV6-3 and TRBJ2-1; no clear D. V dropped 2 bases and J dropped 0 bases, with 8 bases sitting between them. This CDR3 has 15 amino acids. Germline CDR1 and CDR2: MNHEY and SVGEGT. Partial CDR3 DNA: TGTGCCAGCAGTTACGGGCGCAGCTCCTACAATGAG. It translates to CASSYGRSSYNE. The whole CDR3 protein reads CASSYGRSSYNEQFF.

This clone was detected ten times or more. The CDR3 end falls 3 residues outside the read, so it is completed with the germline J gene. The V call is TRBV20-1, the J call TRBJ2-3; the D gene is possibly TRBD2 (6 bases). The CDR3 has 14 amino acids. The germline gives CDR1 DFQATT, CDR2 SNEGSKA (reference sequence). Trimming stripped 3 bases from V and 7 bases from J, with 17 bases between. CDR3 protein: CSASGSGLTNTQYF. CDR3 DNA, as far as it was read: TGCAGTGCTAGTGGTAGCGGACTCACCAATACG.

This clone has ten or more counts. CDR3 sequence reads: CSAPDGLTDTQYF. The covered CDR3 bases are TGCAGTGCTCCCGACGGGTTGACAGATACG. This sequence joins TRBV20-1 and TRBJ2-3; D gene unclear. The read gets to within 3 residues of the CDR3 end, and the germline J gene fills in the rest. Trimming took off 5 bases at V and 3 bases at J, with 12 bases between the two ends. The CDR3 totals 13 residues. Germline CDR1 reads DFQATT; CDR2 reads SNEGSKA (reference sequence).

This clone has a handful of counts. The CDR3 extends 3 residues past the end of the read, so its final part is completed from the germline J gene. This chain connects TRBV29-1 to TRBJ1-2; the D gene is possibly TRBD1 (6 bases). V was shortened by 6 bases and J by 4 bases, with 18 bases between the two germline ends. Per germline, CDR1 SQVTM and CDR2 ANQGSEA. CDR3 length equals 14 residues. The CDR3 DNA, read in part, is TGCAGCGTCACACAGGGATCCGAAGGCTATGGC. Its protein product is CSVTQGSEGYG. The entire CDR3 is CSVTQGSEGYGYTF.

At least ten counts were recorded for this clone. With the read ending 3 residues before the CDR3 end, the germline J gene is used to fill in that end. This chain links TRBV5-1 with TRBJ1-1; 9 positions match TRBD1. Unmatched junction bases numbered 2, after V lost 3 bases and J lost 2 bases. The CDR3 extends over 14 amino acids. Germline CDR1 and CDR2: SGHRS and YFSETQ. The CDR3: CASSSTGGNTEAFF. The CDR3 DNA, read in part, is TGCGCCAGCAGCTCGACAGGGGGAAACACTGAA.

The table lists this clone with many counts. From the germline J gene comes the end of the CDR3, since the read stops 3 residues before it. This rearrangement joins TRBV6-2 or TRBV6-3 to TRBJ2-5; D is possibly TRBD1 (6 bases). The CDR3 has 14 residues. Germline V gene data show CDR1 as MNHEY and CDR2 as SVGEGT. V was pared by 7 bases and J by 5 bases, with 17 bases between. The CDR3 reads CASNRRGKDETQYF. The sequenced CDR3 bases are TGTGCCAGCAACCGCAGGGGAAAGGATGAGACC.

This clone has ten or more counts. The read gets to within 3 residues of the CDR3 end, and the germline J gene fills in the rest. The rearrangement uses TRBV5-4 and TRBJ2-7, with D maybe TRBD2 (6 bases). The CDR3 has 13 amino acids. Trimming removed 0 bases at V and 6 bases at J, with 10 bases between. Germline V gene lookup returns CDR1 SGHNT and CDR2 YYREEE (reference sequence). CDR3: CASSLGGRGEQYF. The sequenced CDR3 bases are TGTGCCAGCAGCTTGGGAGGGCGGGGCGAG.

Details on this clone: Read coverage stops 3 residues before the CDR3 terminus; the germline J gene supplies the remainder. The chain employs TRBV6-2 or TRBV6-3 and TRBJ1-5, with D uncertain. Trimming took off 6 bases at V and 3 bases at J, with 12 bases between the two ends. This CDR3 comprises 14 residues. The germline gives CDR1 MNHEY, CDR2 SVGEGT. CDR3 amino acids: CASSLPVSNQPQHF. The CDR3 bases that were read are TGTGCCAGCAGCCTCCCGGTCTCCAATCAGCCC.